This T cell receptor (beta chain) was captured by sequencing in a study of T cell responses to AZD1222 COVID-19 vaccine. Findings and caveats of the study: Repertoires in all cases were sampled only once the peak T cell response had passed.

Deletions cut 3 bases from V and 2 bases from J, with 20 bases between. Per the germline V gene, CDR1 is SGHDN and CDR2 is FVKESK. The CDR3 sequence is 18 residues long. Analyses pooled second doses at about 4 or about 12 weeks. This clone came up once. Its antigen is undetermined. TCRdb's table, derived via immunoSEQ multiplex PCR, lists solely in-frame clones and lacks some. Of roughly 150,000 clones in the sample, approximately 94% were seen once. This sample comprised peripheral blood, obtained 28 days after the second AZD1222 dose. This clonotype originated in an adult who received the AZD1222 COVID-19 vaccine. The chain couples TRBV14 to TRBJ2-1; D may be TRBD2 (6 bases). CDR3 sequence (DNA): TGTGCCAGCAGCCACCGGCGGTGGTCGGGAGAACCCTACAATGAGCAGTTCTTC. Translating gives CASSHRRWSGEPYNEQFF.